The entry that follows covers one T cell receptor beta chain sequence. This sample is part of a study of blood T cell repertoires in COVID-19. Overall study context: The cDNA or gDNA used as material had been derived from T cells, B-cell-depleted T cells, or PBMCs.

The table came from immunoSEQ multiplex PCR; TCRdb's copy has only in-frame clones and leaves some out. The sample lists 350,000 to 400,000 clones; more than 85% were seen once. The CDR3 sequence is 17 residues long. From germline, CDR1 is SEHNR and CDR2 FQNEAQ (reference sequence). V was cut by 2 bases and J by 2 bases, with 18 bases left in between. The age range of participants was 18 to 89 years, with residence in about 25 US areas. Cohort allocation depended upon clinical history that participants reported. J is TRBJ1-1 and V is TRBV7-9, with a tentative D call TRBD1 (5 bases). The TCR was taken from a woman between 40 and 55 years old who had been exposed to COVID-19. Sequenced input: PBMCs or T cells enriched from blood (not recorded which). DNA of the CDR3: TGTGCCAGCAGCTTAAATTTGCGGGGCGAACGAAACACTGAAGCTTTCTTT. Residues: CASSLNLRGERNTEAFF.